The subject of this entry is one T cell receptor beta chain. Losses at the gene ends were 4 bases for V and 7 bases for J; bases not matched to a gene: 10. CDR1 and CDR2 (germline): MNHEY, SMNVEV (reference sequence). The CDR3 sequence is 15 residues long. The data were taken from a study of blood T cell repertoires in COVID-19. Study summary: Samples came from the United States, Italy and Spain, spanning acute and convalescent COVID-19.

How the authors handled the data: Cell counts per sample came from amplifying reference gene primers. TCRdb's copy holds only in-frame clones and misses some; the assay was immunoSEQ multiplex PCR. The DNA was the basis for D and trimming; V, J and clone size are from that table. The profile shows about 150,000 clones, approximately 80% of them singletons. The sequencing input was peripheral blood. J is TRBJ1-1 and V is TRBV27; 9 nucleotides match TRBD1. The TCR comes from a man between 60 and 70 years old with active or convalescent COVID-19. The CDR3 nucleotides read TGTGCCAGCAGTTCTACCGGGACAGGGATGGGTGAAGCTTTCTTT. This encodes CASSSTGTGMGEAFF.